The text below deals with one TCR beta chain. Study processing details: Amplification of reference gene primers was used by the study to estimate nucleated cell counts. The method was immunoSEQ multiplex PCR; TCRdb's version includes in-frame clones alone and lacks a portion of them. V and J calls and clone size are given by that table; D and trimming were obtained from the DNA. The data show roughly 110,000 clones, around 90% seen once. The data were obtained in a study of blood T cell repertoires in COVID-19. Study details: COVID-19 samples, acute and convalescent, were from the United States, Italy and Spain. The analysed material was cDNA or gDNA that came from T cells, B-cell-depleted T cells, or PBMCs.

CDR1 is MNHEY and CDR2 is SVGAGI in the germline V gene. Unmatched junction bases numbered 7, after V lost 9 bases and J lost 8 bases. CDR3 length: 13 residues. The sample taken for sequencing was peripheral blood. V usage is TRBV6-5 and J usage is TRBJ1-6; TRBD1 agrees at 7 bases. The TCR comes from a woman between 50 and 59 years old with acute or convalescent COVID-19. This chain's CDR3 is CASQQGRYSPLHF. In DNA, the CDR3 is TGTGCCAGTCAACAGGGGAGGTATTCACCCCTCCACTTT.